The next 8 T cell receptor beta chains were all read from a single sample in a study of shared clonotypes between healthy human individuals. Assay: immunoSEQ multiplex PCR; the TCRdb copy retains only in-frame clones and omits some. The data hold about 2 million clones, with roughly 96% observed a single time. The material sequenced was naive CD4+ T cells sorted from blood. Noted subset: CD45RA+ positively selected. Source of these receptors: a man in his late teens or twenties in good health.

In the case of this clone: In the same sample, other DNA sequences code for this CDR3. The chain couples TRBV28 to TRBJ1-5; D is unclear. V was shortened by 6 bases and J by 1 base, with 7 bases between the two germline ends. This CDR3 is 13 amino acids long. Germline CDR1 is MDHEN and CDR2 is SYDVKM. As DNA, the CDR3 is TGTGCCAGCAGGTTCGGGAGCAATCAGCCCCAGCATTTT. Amino acids: CASRFGSNQPQHF. Supplemented by reference TRBV28 and TRBJ1-5, the full variable domain reads DVKVTQSSRYLVKRTGEKVFLECVQDMDHENMFWYRQDPGLGLRLIYFSYDVKMKEKGDIPEGYSVSREKKERFSLILESASTNQTSMYLCASRFGSNQPQHFGDGTRLSIL.

The chain's CDR3 is CASSYDNQETQYF. CDR3 nucleotide sequence: TGTGCCAGCAGTTACGACAACCAAGAGACCCAGTACTTC. The V gene is TRBV6-6, the J gene TRBJ2-5; D remains ambiguous. Germline V gene lookup returns CDR1 MNHNY and CDR2 SVGAGI (reference sequence). The CDR3 is made up of 13 amino acids. V lost 2 bases to trimming and J lost 0 bases, with 4 bases between them.

In regard to this clone: Being one base from a much bigger clone, this may be a read error. Other DNA sequences in this sample translate to the same CDR3. The chain combines TRBV30 with TRBJ2-7; TRBD1 aligns across 7 bases. Germline assignment: CDR1 GTSNPN and CDR2 SVGIG (reference sequence). The CDR3 covers 15 residues. The J segment lost 3 bases and the V segment lost 3 bases, leaving 11 bases of the junction unmatched. The CDR3 protein is CAWRGSQGLVYEQYF. The CDR3, as DNA: TGTGCCTGGAGAGGGTCACAGGGGTTGGTCTACGAGCAGTACTTC. The full variable domain, in which reference TRBV30 and TRBJ2-7 provide the parts outside the CDR3, is SQTIHQWPATLVQPVGSPLSLECTVEGTSNPNLYWYRQAAGRGLQLLFYSVGIGQISSEVPQNLSASRPQDRQFILSSKKLLLSDSGFYLCAWRGSQGLVYEQYFGPGTRLTVT.

The chain joins TRBV6-6 to TRBJ2-3; D is possibly TRBD2 (5 bases). This CDR3 is built from 12 residues. Trimming took off 6 bases at V and 6 bases at J, with 10 bases between the two ends. CDR1 MNHNY and CDR2 SVGAGI come from the germline V gene (reference sequence). CDR3 sequence: CASRIGGDTQYF. The CDR3 DNA follows: TGTGCCAGCAGGATCGGCGGGGATACGCAGTATTTT.

The chain combines TRBV11-2 with TRBJ2-7, with a possible D match to TRBD1 (6 bases). CDR3 length: 19 residues. Trimming left V 0 bases short and J 5 bases short, with 26 bases between. Germline CDR1 and CDR2: SGHAT and FQNNGV. DNA for the CDR3: TGTGCCAGCAGCTTAGAGATCAGTCCCCGGAACAGGGTGATGCACGAGCAGTACTTC. This gives the protein CASSLEISPRNRVMHEQYF.

V usage is TRBV15 and J usage is TRBJ1-5, with 7 nucleotides matching TRBD1. J was trimmed by 1 base and V by 11 bases; bases with no gene match: 8. This CDR3 is 14 amino acids long. CDR1 and CDR2 (germline): LNHNV, YYDKDF (reference sequence). The DNA of the CDR3 is TGTGCCGCAGGGGGAGAGGGGAGCAATCAGCCCCAGCATTTT. Translation: CAAGGEGSNQPQHF.

V gene TRBV9 combines with J gene TRBJ2-5; TRBD1 or TRBD2 may be the D gene (5 bases each). Per germline, CDR1 SGDLS and CDR2 YYNGEE. V lost 4 bases and J lost 5, with 15 bases in between. CDR3 size: 14 residues. The CDR3 coding sequence is TGTGCCAGCAGCCCCCGAGGGGTAGGGGAGACCCAGTACTTC. Translation gives CASSPRGVGETQYF. Using reference TRBV9 and TRBJ2-5 for the parts outside the CDR3, the full variable domain is DSGVTQTPKHLITATGQRVTLRCSPRSGDLSVYWYQQSLDQGLQFLIQYYNGEERAKGNILERFSAQQFPDLHSELNLSSLELGDSALYFCASSPRGVGETQYFGPGTRLLVL.

This chain links TRBV6-5 with TRBJ1-3; no firm D call. The V gene's germline CDR1 is MNHEY and CDR2 SVGAGI. Between the trimmed V and J ends, which lost 2 bases and 0 bases, there was a span of 5 bases. This CDR3 has 14 amino acids. The CDR3 spells CASSYTHSGNTIYF. In nucleotides, the CDR3 is TGTGCCAGCAGTTACACCCACTCTGGAAACACCATATATTTT.